This T cell receptor beta chain was retrieved from a study of blood T cell repertoires in COVID-19. Study in general: Specimens from acute and convalescent COVID-19 originated in the United States, Italy and Spain.

There are a few counts of this clone. V lost 3 bases to trimming and J lost 5 bases, with 13 bases between them. The CDR3 covers 14 residues. CDR1 is MGHRA, CDR2 YSYEKL, per germline. In the authors' methods: Amplification with reference gene primers provided the estimates of nucleated cell counts. Profiling relied on immunoSEQ multiplex PCR, and the TCRdb table lists in-frame clones only, not all of them. V, J and clone size were drawn from that table, and D and trimming were deduced from the DNA. The repertoire consists of more than 95,000 clones, with about four fifths occurring once and the leading ten covering 8% to 9.5%.

The clonotype comes from a woman in her seventies with acute or convalescent COVID-19. The sequenced material came from peripheral blood. The chain carries TRBV4-1 and TRBJ1-2; tentatively, D is TRBD1 (5 bases). The CDR3 DNA reads TGCGCCAGCAGCCAGATAGGGGCCAAGTATGGCTACACCTTC. Its protein product is CASSQIGAKYGYTF.